The T cell receptor beta chain under discussion was sequenced for a study of shared clonotypes between healthy human individuals. The overall study: Three plates were used per donor for CD4 naive, three for CD4 memory, two for CD8 naive and one for CD8 memory. Findings and limits, study-wide: Among the subsets, naive ones generally showed larger estimated richness than memory ones.

Every one of the donors was a Caucasian adult that lived in Nashville, Tennessee. On sorted subsets, replicate PCRs used 200 ng DNA, or 27,000 or so T cell genomes. This table comes from immunoSEQ multiplex PCR, and its TCRdb copy is limited to in-frame clones, with some not included. This table holds some 1,100,000 clones, around 82% found once. This clone was picked up a small number of times. No antigen is known for it. Germline V gene data show CDR1 as MDHEN and CDR2 as SYDVKM. The CDR3 has 15 amino acids. The ends were cut back, 4 bases at V and 5 bases at J, with 15 bases in the middle. The chain couples TRBV28 to TRBJ1-5; possibly TRBD1 for D (6 bases). The TCR sequence derives from a man aged 18 to 29 in good health. Some clones in this sample may be carry-over from other donors' samples. Sequencing was performed on memory CD4+ T cells from PBMCs. The subset here: CD45RA-negative fraction. The CDR3 loop is CASSSQQGYDQPQHF. DNA of the CDR3: TGTGCCAGCAGTTCGCAACAGGGATACGATCAGCCCCAGCATTTT. The full variable domain, in which reference TRBV28 and TRBJ1-5 provide the parts outside the CDR3, is DVKVTQSSRYLVKRTGEKVFLECVQDMDHENMFWYRQDPGLGLRLIYFSYDVKMKEKGDIPEGYSVSREKKERFSLILESASTNQTSMYLCASSSQQGYDQPQHFGDGTRLSIL.